This T cell receptor beta chain was sequenced in a study of T-cell memory formation after mild COVID-19. For the study at large: The TCR clusters were mostly specific to one donor. Broader study findings: Later expanders leaned toward CD4+, whereas clones contracting from day 15 to 85 were balanced CD4/CD8. The SARS-CoV-2 specificity of second-wave clones reaching peak at day 37 remained unverified.

TCRdb independently ran MiXCR on the 5' RACE reads; one entry per CDR3 protein. The sample gives roughly 160,000 distinct CDR3 sequences, 10% to 15% of which show up once; 3% to 4% is in the top ten. Trimming cost V 6 bases and J 0 bases, with 12 bases left between them. The germline V gene has CDR1 SGHVS and CDR2 FQNEAQ. This CDR3 contains 14 residues. This clonotype was recorded a few times. What it binds is unknown. This rearrangement joins TRBV7-8 to TRBJ2-7; possibly TRBD1 for D (6 bases). Sequenced: PBMCs or a T cell subset sorted from them (not recorded which). The TCR comes from a man aged 18-30 years who had mild COVID-19 (a few samples of this study predate the infection). Cell type and time point are not known. The CDR3 protein is CASRPDRHSYEQYV. The CDR3 DNA is TGTGCCAGCAGGCCCGACAGGCACTCCTACGAGCAGTACGTC.